These 18 T cell receptor beta chains were all obtained from the same sample, sequenced in a study of T-cell memory formation after mild COVID-19. MiXCR was run by TCRdb on the 5' RACE reads, yielding one entry per CDR3 protein. The profile covers tens of thousands of distinct CDR3 sequences, with 9% to 15% appearing a single time and around 25% taken by the ten largest. Sequenced input: PBMCs or a T cell subset sorted from them (not recorded which). These receptors all stem from a man between 18 and 35 years old who had mild COVID-19 (a few samples of this study predate the infection). Cell type and time point are not known.

The V gene is TRBV7-9, the J gene TRBJ1-1; D uncertain. V lost 5 bases and J lost 4, with 14 bases in between. This CDR3 is built from 14 residues. Germline V CDR1 and CDR2: SEHNR, FQNEAQ (reference sequence). This CDR3 reads CASSATGLGTEAFF. For the CDR3, the DNA is TGTGCCAGCAGCGCGACGGGTTTGGGCACTGAAGCTTTCTTT.

The chain combines TRBV5-1 with TRBJ1-1; possibly TRBD1 for D (6 bases). This CDR3 is 14 amino acids long. Germline CDR1 SGHRS, CDR2 YFSETQ. The V end was cut by 7 bases, the J end by 7 bases, with 20 bases between. The CDR3 bases are TGCGCCAGCCACCAGGGGCGTAGGAAGGATGAAGCTTTCTTT. Its translation is CASHQGRRKDEAFF.

This clonotype was seen more than once but under ten times. This rearrangement joins TRBV3-1 to TRBJ1-5; no clear D gene. The CDR3 sequence is 14 residues long. The germline V gene encodes CDR1 LGHDT and CDR2 YNNKEL (reference sequence). V was trimmed by 1 base and J by 1 base, leaving 5 bases between them. The CDR3 reads CASSQVSSNQPQHF. The CDR3 DNA reads as TGTGCCAGCAGCCAAGTATCCAGCAATCAGCCCCAGCATTTT.

The chain uses TRBV12-3 or TRBV12-4 and TRBJ2-3; 12 nucleotides align to TRBD2. V gave up 7 bases and J gave up 2 bases; unmatched junction bases: 7. This CDR3 region has 16 residues. CDR3 sequence: CASNSRLAGVTDTQYF. CDR3 sequence (DNA): TGTGCCAGCAATTCCAGACTAGCGGGGGTCACAGATACGCAGTATTTT.

This clonotype was counted only a few times. The rearrangement links TRBV12-3 or TRBV12-4 to TRBJ1-1, with unresolved D. With 6 bases removed from V and 5 bases from J, the gap between germline ends came to 16 bases. The CDR3 totals 14 residues. CDR3 region: CASSPSSFRTEAFF. Written as DNA, the CDR3 is TGTGCCAGCAGCCCGAGTAGTTTTAGAACTGAAGCTTTCTTT.

The sample holds a few counts of this clonotype. This chain uses TRBV11-2 with TRBJ2-7; D possibly uses TRBD1 or TRBD2 (6 bases each). This CDR3 is 13 amino acids long. The V end lost 2 bases, the J end lost 6 bases, and 11 bases lay between the germline ends. Germline CDR1 and CDR2: SGHAT and FQNNGV. The CDR3 region has the DNA TGTGCCAGCAGCTTAAGCAGGGGAGGCGAGCAGTACGTC. This sequence encodes CASSLSRGGEQYV.

This clonotype was recorded at least ten times. The chain joins TRBV7-3 to TRBJ2-1; 7 nucleotides line up with TRBD2. Germline assignment: CDR1 SGHTA and CDR2 FQGTGA. The CDR3 extends over 17 amino acids. After removal of 5 bases from V and 0 bases from J, the junction contained 10 bases not matched to a gene. The CDR3 DNA is TGTGCCAGCAGCCCACACCAAGCGGGGCCCTCCTACAATGAGCAGTTCTTC. It codes for CASSPHQAGPSYNEQFF.

The rearrangement uses TRBV20-1 and TRBJ2-7; TRBD2 matches at 11 bases. The ends lost 2 bases at V and 7 bases at J; junction bases unmatched: 4. The CDR3 has 13 residues. Germline V gene lookup returns CDR1 DFQATT and CDR2 SNEGSKA (reference sequence). CDR3 in DNA: TGCAGTGCTAGACTAGCGGGGGGACGTGAGCAGTACTTC. It translates to CSARLAGGREQYF.

The chain links TRBV7-6 to TRBJ1-5, with 8 bases matching TRBD1. The CDR3 contains 13 residues. Unmatched junction bases numbered 2, after V lost 3 bases and J lost 7 bases. Germline lookup yields CDR1 SGHVS and CDR2 FNYEAQ. This CDR3 reads CASSFGQGQPQHF. The DNA of the CDR3 is TGTGCCAGCAGCTTTGGACAGGGCCAGCCCCAGCATTTT.

This clonotype came up a few times. The chain has TRBV6-5 and TRBJ2-7; TRBD1 matches at 7 bases. Looked up from germline, CDR1 is MNHEY and CDR2 is SVGAGI. J was trimmed by 7 bases and V by 2 bases; bases with no gene match: 20. CDR3 length: 18 amino acids. The DNA for the CDR3 is TGTGCCAGCAGTTACACACAGTTGGGACAGTGGCCCTCGGAGGAGCAGTACTTC. It translates to CASSYTQLGQWPSEEQYF.

This clonotype was counted ten times or more. The rearrangement joins TRBV4-3 to TRBJ2-1; tentatively, D is TRBD2 (6 bases). In germline, CDR1 is LGHNA, CDR2 YSLEER. The CDR3 length is 18 residues. Trimming stripped 0 bases from V and 1 base from J, with 16 bases between. The CDR3 loop reads CASSQEQAGGWSYNEQFF. CDR3 DNA sequence: TGCGCCAGCAGCCAAGAACAGGCTGGAGGGTGGTCCTACAATGAGCAGTTCTTC.

Ten or more counts support this clonotype. The chain carries TRBV7-2 and TRBJ2-1; D gene uncertain. The CDR3 totals 15 residues. Germline V gives CDR1 SGHTA, CDR2 FQGNSA. Between the trimmed V and J ends, which lost 1 base and 7 bases, there was a span of 14 bases. CDR3 nucleotide sequence: TGTGCCAGCAGCTTAGTCGAATGGGGTCGGAATGAGCAGTTCTTC. This gives the protein CASSLVEWGRNEQFF. The whole variable domain, filled in from reference TRBV7-2 and TRBJ2-1, reads GAGVSQSPSNKVTEKGKDVELRCDPISGHTALYWYRQSLGQGLEFLIYFQGNSAPDKSGLPSDRFSAERTGGSVSTLTIQRTQQEDSAVYLCASSLVEWGRNEQFFGPGTRLTVL.

This clonotype came up many times. This rearrangement joins TRBV7-2 to TRBJ2-3; maybe TRBD1 (5 bases). Germline loops: CDR1 SGHTA, CDR2 FQGNSA. V was cut by 3 bases and J by 5 bases, with 9 bases left in between. The CDR3 length is 13 residues. CDR3 residues: CASSFGAGDTQYF. The DNA of the CDR3 is TGTGCCAGCAGCTTTGGGGCTGGAGATACGCAGTATTTT.

In this sample, this clonotype turned up a few times. For the CDR3, the DNA is TGTGCCAGCAGCTCGTCCCGGGTAGGAGCGGATACGCAGTATTTT. This gives the protein CASSSSRVGADTQYF. The rearrangement joins TRBV7-2 to TRBJ2-3, with unresolved D. The V gene's germline CDR1 is SGHTA and CDR2 FQGNSA. The CDR3 spans 15 residues. Trimming pared 4 bases from V and 6 bases from J, leaving 17 bases between. Combining the CDR3 with reference TRBV7-2 and TRBJ2-3 gives the whole variable domain GAGVSQSPSNKVTEKGKDVELRCDPISGHTALYWYRQSLGQGLEFLIYFQGNSAPDKSGLPSDRFSAERTGGSVSTLTIQRTQQEDSAVYLCASSSSRVGADTQYFGPGTRLTVL.

This clonotype was detected a few times. The CDR3 region has the DNA TGTGCCAGCAGCCCACTAAGGGGGCGATTAGGCACTGAAGCTTTCTTT. It codes for CASSPLRGRLGTEAFF. The chain links TRBV11-2 to TRBJ1-1, with 7 bases fitting TRBD1. V dropped 5 bases and J dropped 4; count of bases not matched to a gene: 13. CDR1 SGHAT and CDR2 FQNNGV come from the germline V gene. The CDR3 runs 16 residues.

This sequence joins TRBV7-9 and TRBJ1-1, with 7 bases fitting TRBD1. After removal of 7 bases from V and 3 bases from J, the junction contained 11 bases not matched to a gene. The CDR3 runs to 15 residues. Germline CDR1 and CDR2: SEHNR and FQNEAQ (reference sequence). The DNA for the CDR3 is TGTGCCAGCACCCCCCCAGGACAGGTGTACACTGAAGCTTTCTTT. This encodes CASTPPGQVYTEAFF.

The genes are TRBV15 and TRBJ1-1; D might be TRBD1 (5 bases). This CDR3 has 15 residues. Trimming removed 0 bases at V and 5 bases at J, with 13 bases between. CDR1 and CDR2 from the germline V gene are LNHNV and YYDKDF (reference sequence). The DNA of the CDR3 is TGTGCCACCAGCAGAGACCGGGCGGGGGGGACTGAAGCTTTCTTT. Its protein is CATSRDRAGGTEAFF.

This chain connects TRBV19 to TRBJ1-5; weak D call: TRBD1 (5 bases). Germline CDR1 and CDR2: LNHDA and SQIVND (reference sequence). The V end lost 7 bases, the J end lost 4 bases, and 11 bases lay between the germline ends. The CDR3 runs to 13 residues. CDR3 loop: CASNRRGNQPQHF. The CDR3 coding sequence is TGTGCCAGTAACCGTCGGGGGAATCAGCCCCAGCATTTT.